This T cell receptor (beta chain) appears in the sequencing data of a study of long-term antiretroviral therapy in people with HIV. Findings of the study overall: Transplant donor controls retained higher diversity, though diversity increased after ART.

On this clone: Its specificity is unknown.

The germline V and J ends were trimmed by 8 bases and 5 bases, with 21 bases remaining between them. Per the germline V gene, CDR1 is LNHNV and CDR2 is YYDKDF (reference sequence). This CDR3 region has 15 residues. Survey level was the resolution at which the v3.0 immunoSEQ assay ran. Profiling relied on immunoSEQ multiplex PCR, and the TCRdb table lists in-frame clones only, not all of them. Among tens of thousands of clones listed, approximately 97% were seen once. This TCR was recovered from a man aged 25-40 years with HIV. This chain links TRBV15 with TRBJ2-5; D tentatively fits TRBD1 or TRBD2 (5 bases each). The material sequenced was unsorted PBMCs, taken 6.9 years after starting antiretroviral therapy. The CDR3 loop reads CATGDPRDPRETQYF. The CDR3 bases are TGTGCCACCGGGGATCCCAGGGACCCTCGGGAGACCCAGTACTTC.